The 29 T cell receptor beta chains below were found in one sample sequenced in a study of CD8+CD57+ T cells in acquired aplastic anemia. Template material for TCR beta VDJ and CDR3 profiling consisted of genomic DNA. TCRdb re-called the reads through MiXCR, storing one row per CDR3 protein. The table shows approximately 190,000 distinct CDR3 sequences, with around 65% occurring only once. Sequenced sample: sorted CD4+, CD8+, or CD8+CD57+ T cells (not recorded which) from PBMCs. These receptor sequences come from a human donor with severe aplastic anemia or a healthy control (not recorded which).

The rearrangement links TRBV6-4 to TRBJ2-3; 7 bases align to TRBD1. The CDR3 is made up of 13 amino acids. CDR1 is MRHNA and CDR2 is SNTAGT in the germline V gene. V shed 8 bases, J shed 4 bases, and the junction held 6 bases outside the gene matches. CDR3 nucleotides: TGTGCCAGCGTAGACAGGGTCGCAGATACGCAGTATTTT. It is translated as CASVDRVADTQYF.

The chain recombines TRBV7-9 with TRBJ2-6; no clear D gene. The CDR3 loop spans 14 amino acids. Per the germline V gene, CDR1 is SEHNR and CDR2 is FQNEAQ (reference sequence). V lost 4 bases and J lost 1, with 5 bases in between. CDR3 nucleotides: TGTGCCAGCAGCTCGACTTCTGGGGCCAACGTCCTGACTTTC. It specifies CASSSTSGANVLTF.

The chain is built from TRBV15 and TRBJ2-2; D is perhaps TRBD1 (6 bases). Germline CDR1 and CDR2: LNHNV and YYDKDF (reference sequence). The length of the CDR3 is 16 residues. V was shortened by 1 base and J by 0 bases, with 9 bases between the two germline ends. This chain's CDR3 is CATSRGGQTNTGELFF. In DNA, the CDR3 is TGTGCCACCAGCAGAGGTGGACAGACGAACACCGGGGAGCTGTTTTTT.

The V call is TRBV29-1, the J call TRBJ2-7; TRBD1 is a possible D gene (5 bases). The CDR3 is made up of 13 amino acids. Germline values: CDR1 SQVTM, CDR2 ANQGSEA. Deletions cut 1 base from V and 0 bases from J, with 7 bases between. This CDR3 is CSVEGGVSYEQYF. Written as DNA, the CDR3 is TGCAGCGTTGAAGGGGGCGTCTCCTACGAGCAGTACTTC.

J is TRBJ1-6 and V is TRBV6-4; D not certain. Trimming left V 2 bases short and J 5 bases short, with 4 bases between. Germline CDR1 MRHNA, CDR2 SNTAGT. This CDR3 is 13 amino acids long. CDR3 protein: CASSDGNNSPLHF. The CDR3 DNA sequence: TGTGCCAGCAGTGACGGTAATAATTCACCCCTCCACTTT.

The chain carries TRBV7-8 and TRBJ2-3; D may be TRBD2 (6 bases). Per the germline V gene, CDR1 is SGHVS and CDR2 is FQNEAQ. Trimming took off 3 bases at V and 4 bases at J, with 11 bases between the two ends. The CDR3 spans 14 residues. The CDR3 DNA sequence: TGTGCCAGCAGCTTCGGGGACTCGGCAGATACGCAGTATTTT. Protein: CASSFGDSADTQYF.

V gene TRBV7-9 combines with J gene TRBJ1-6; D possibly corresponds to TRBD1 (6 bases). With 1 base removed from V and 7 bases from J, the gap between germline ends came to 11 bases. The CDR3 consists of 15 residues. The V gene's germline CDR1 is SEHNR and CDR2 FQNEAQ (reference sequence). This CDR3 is CASSLVDTGNSPLHF. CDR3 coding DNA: TGTGCCAGCAGCTTAGTGGACACAGGGAATTCACCCCTCCACTTT.

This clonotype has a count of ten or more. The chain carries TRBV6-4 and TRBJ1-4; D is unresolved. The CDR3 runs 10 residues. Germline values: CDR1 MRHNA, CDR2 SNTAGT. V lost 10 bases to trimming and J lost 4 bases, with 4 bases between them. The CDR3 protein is CATHNEKLFF. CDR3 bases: TGTGCCACCCATAATGAAAAACTGTTTTTT.

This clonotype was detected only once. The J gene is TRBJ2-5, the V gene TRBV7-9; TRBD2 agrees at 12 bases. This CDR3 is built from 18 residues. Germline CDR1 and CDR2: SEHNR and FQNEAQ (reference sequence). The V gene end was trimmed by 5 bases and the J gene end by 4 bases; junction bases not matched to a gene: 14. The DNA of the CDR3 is TGTGCCAGCAGCCCCCGGGGGAGACTAGCGGGGGTAGCAGAGACCCAGTACTTC. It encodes CASSPRGRLAGVAETQYF.

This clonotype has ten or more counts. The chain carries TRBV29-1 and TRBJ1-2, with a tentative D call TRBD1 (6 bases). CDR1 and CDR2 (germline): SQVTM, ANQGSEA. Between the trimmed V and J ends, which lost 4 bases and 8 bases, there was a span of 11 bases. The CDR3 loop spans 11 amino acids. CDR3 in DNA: TGCAGCGTTGTCGCAGGGGACGGCTACACCTTC. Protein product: CSVVAGDGYTF.

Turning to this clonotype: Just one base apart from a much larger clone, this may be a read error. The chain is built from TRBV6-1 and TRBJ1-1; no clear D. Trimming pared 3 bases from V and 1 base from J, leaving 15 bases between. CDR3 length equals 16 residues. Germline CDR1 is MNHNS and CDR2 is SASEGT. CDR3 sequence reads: CASSEFASDKNTEAFF. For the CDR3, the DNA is TGTGCCAGCAGTGAGTTTGCCTCTGACAAGAACACTGAAGCTTTCTTT.

The DNA for the CDR3 is TGTGCCAGCAGCCAGGGGCAAAACACAGATACGCAGTATTTT. It translates to CASSQGQNTDTQYF. The chain recombines TRBV2 with TRBJ2-3, with D perhaps TRBD1 (6 bases). Germline lookup yields CDR1 SNHLY and CDR2 FYNNEI. The germline V and J ends were trimmed by 6 bases and 2 bases, with 12 bases remaining between them. The CDR3 spans 14 residues.

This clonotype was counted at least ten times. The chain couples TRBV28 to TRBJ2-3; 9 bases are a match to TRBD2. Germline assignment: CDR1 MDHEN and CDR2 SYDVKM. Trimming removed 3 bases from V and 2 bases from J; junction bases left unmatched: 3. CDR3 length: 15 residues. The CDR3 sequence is CASSFPSGNTDTQYF. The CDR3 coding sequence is TGTGCCAGCAGTTTTCCTAGCGGGAACACAGATACGCAGTATTTT.

CDR3 DNA sequence: TGTGCCACCAGTGATTTGGGCCGGGACAGGGTCCACGAGCAGTACTTC. Translated, it gives CATSDLGRDRVHEQYF. V gene TRBV24-1 combines with J gene TRBJ2-7, with 9 bases matching TRBD1. The ends lost 0 bases at V and 5 bases at J; junction bases unmatched: 7. The CDR3 consists of 16 residues. The V gene's germline CDR1 is KGHDR and CDR2 SFDVKD.

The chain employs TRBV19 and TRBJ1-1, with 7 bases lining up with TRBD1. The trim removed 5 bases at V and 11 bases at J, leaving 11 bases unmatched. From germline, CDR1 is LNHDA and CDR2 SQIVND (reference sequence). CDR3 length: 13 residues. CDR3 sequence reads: CASSQTRQGGAFF. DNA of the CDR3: TGTGCCAGTAGTCAAACCAGACAGGGCGGCGCTTTCTTT. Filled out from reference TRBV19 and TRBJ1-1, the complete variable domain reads DGGITQSPKYLFRKEGQNVTLSCEQNLNHDAMYWYRQDPGQGLRLIYYSQIVNDFQKGDIAEGYSVSREKKESFPLTVTSAQKNPTAFYLCASSQTRQGGAFFGQGTRLTVV.

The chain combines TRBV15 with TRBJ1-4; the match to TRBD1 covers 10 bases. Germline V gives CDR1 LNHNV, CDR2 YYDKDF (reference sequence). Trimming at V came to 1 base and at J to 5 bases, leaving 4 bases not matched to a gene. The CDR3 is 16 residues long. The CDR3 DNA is TGTGCCACCAGCAGAGGGACAGGGGGGGACAATGAAAAACTGTTTTTT. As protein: CATSRGTGGDNEKLFF.

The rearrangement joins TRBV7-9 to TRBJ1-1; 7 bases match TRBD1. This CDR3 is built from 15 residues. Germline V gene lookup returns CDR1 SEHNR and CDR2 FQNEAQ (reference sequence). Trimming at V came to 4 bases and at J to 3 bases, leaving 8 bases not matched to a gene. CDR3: CASSSQTGSDTEAFF. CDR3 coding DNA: TGTGCCAGCAGCTCCCAGACAGGGTCGGACACTGAAGCTTTCTTT.

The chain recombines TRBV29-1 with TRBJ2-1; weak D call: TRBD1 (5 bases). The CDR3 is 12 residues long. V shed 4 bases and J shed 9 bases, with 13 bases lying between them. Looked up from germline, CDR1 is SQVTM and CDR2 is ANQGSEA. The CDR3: CSVVGGAGEQFF. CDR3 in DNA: TGCAGCGTTGTAGGTGGGGCAGGTGAGCAGTTCTTC.

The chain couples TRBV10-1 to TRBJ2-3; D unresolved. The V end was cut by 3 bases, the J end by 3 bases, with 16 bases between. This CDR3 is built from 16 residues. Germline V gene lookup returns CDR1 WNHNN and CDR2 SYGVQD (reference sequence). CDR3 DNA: TGCGCCAGCAGTGAAGGGCCGGAGAGGTTGACAGATACGCAGTATTTT. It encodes CASSEGPERLTDTQYF.

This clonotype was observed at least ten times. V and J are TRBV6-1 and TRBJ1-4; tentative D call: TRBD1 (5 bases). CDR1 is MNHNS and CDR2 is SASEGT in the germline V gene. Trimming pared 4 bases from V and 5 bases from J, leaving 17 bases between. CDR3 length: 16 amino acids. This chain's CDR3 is CASSGGDGSGNEKLFF. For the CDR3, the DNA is TGTGCCAGCAGTGGAGGGGACGGGTCTGGAAATGAAAAACTGTTTTTT.

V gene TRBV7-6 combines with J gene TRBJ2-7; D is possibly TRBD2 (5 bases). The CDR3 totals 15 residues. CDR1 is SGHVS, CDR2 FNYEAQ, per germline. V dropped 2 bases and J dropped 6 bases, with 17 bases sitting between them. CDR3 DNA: TGTGCCAGCAGCTTACTCGGGCTCGGGAAGGGCGAGCAGTACTTC. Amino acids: CASSLLGLGKGEQYF.

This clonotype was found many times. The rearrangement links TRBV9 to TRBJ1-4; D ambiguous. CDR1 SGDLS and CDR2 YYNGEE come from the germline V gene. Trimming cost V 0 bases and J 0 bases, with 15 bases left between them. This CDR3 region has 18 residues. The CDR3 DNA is TGTGCCAGCAGCGTAGCTGTGGAGACGCCTGCAACTAATGAAAAACTGTTTTTT. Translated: CASSVAVETPATNEKLFF.

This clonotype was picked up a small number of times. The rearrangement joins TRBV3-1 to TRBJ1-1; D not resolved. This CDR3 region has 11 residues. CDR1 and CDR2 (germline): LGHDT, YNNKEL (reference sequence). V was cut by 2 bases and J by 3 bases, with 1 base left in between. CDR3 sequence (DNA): TGTGCCAGCAGCCAATACACTGAAGCTTTCTTT. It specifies CASSQYTEAFF.

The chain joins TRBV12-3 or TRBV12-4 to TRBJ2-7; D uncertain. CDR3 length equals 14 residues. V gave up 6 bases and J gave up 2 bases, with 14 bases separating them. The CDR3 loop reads CASRRDTLTYEQYF. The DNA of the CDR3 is TGTGCCAGCAGACGCGACACGTTGACCTACGAGCAGTACTTC.

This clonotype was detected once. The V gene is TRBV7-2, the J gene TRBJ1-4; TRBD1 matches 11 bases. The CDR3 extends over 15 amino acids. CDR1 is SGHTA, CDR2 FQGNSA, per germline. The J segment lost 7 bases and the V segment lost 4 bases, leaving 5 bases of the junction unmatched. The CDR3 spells CASSSRTGGIEKLFF. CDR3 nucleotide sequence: TGTGCCAGCAGCTCCCGGACAGGGGGCATTGAAAAACTGTTTTTT.

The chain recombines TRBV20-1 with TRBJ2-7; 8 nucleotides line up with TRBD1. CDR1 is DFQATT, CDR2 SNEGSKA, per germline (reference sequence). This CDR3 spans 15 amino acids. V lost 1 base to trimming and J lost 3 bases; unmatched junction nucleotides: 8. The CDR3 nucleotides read TGCAGTGCTAGAGTGACTGGACAGGGAATCTACGAGCAGTACTTC. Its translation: CSARVTGQGIYEQYF.

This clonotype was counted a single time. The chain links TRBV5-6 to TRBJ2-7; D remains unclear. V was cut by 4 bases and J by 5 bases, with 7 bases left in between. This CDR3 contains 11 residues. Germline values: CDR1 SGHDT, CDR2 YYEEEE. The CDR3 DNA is TGTGCCAGCAGCCGGACGGACGAGCAGTACTTC. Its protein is CASSRTDEQYF.

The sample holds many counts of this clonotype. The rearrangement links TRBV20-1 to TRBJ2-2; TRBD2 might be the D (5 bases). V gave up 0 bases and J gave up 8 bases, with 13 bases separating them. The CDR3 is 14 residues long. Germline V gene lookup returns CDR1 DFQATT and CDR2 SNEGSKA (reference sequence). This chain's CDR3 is CSARDLYGNGELFF. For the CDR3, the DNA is TGCAGTGCTAGAGATCTTTACGGGAATGGGGAGCTGTTTTTT.

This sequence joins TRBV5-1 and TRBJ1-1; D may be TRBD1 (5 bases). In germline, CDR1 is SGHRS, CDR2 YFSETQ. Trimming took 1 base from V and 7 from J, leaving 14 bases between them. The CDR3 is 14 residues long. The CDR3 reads CASSLWGTLGEAFF. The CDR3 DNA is TGCGCCAGCAGCTTGTGGGGGACGTTAGGTGAAGCTTTCTTT. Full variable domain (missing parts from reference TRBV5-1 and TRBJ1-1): KAGVTQTPRYLIKTRGQQVTLSCSPISGHRSVSWYQQTPGQGLQFLFEYFSETQRNKGNFPGRFSGRQFSNSRSEMNVSTLELGDSALYLCASSLWGTLGEAFFGQGTRLTVV.